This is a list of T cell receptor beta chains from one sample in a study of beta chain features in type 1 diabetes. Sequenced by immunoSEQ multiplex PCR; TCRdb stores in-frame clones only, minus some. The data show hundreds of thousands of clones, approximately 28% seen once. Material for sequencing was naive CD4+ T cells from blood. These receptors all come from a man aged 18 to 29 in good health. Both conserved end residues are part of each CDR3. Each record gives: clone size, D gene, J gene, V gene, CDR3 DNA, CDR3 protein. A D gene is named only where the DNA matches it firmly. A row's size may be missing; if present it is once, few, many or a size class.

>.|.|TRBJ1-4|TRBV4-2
TGTGCCAGCAGCGAACCGAGGGTTAATGAAAAACTGTTTTTT
CASSEPRVNEKLFF
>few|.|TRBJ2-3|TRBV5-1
TGCGCCAGCAGCTTGGGCCATCGGAATACGCAGTATTTT
CASSLGHRNTQYF
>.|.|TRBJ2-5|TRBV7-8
TGTGCCAGCAGCTTAGTTCTGGAGACCCAGTACTTC
CASSLVLETQYF
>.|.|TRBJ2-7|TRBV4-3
TGCGCCAGCAGCCAAGTGGGAGGATCATACGAGCAGTACTTC
CASSQVGGSYEQYF
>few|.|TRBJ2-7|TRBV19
TGTGCCAGTAGTGTCCCAGCATCAAACGAGCAGTACTTC
CASSVPASNEQYF
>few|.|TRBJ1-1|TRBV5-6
TGTGCCAGCAGCCCGGGAGGGAACACTGAAGCTTTCTTT
CASSPGGNTEAFF
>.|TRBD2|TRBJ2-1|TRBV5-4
TGTGCCAGCAGCTTGGGGGGACTAGCGGTCTACAATGAGCAGTTCTTC
CASSLGGLAVYNEQFF
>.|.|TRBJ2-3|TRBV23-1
TGCGCCAGCACCGAGAGGGCGGGGATTCGAGATACGCAGTATTTT
CASTERAGIRDTQYF
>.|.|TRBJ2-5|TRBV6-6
TGTGCCAGCAGTTATGGGTGGGGCCAAGAGACCCAGTACTTC
CASSYGWGQETQYF
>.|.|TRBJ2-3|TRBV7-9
TGTGCCAGCAGCGTGCTTCGGTCTTGGGGCACAGATACGCAGTATTTT
CASSVLRSWGTDTQYF
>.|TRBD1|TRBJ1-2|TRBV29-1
TGCAGCGTTTCTCCGGGACAGGCAAACTATGGCTACACCTTC
CSVSPGQANYGYTF
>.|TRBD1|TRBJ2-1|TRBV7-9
TGTGCCAGCAGCTCGACAGGGGGCGGAACCCTTTACAATGAGCAGTTCTTC
CASSSTGGGTLYNEQFF
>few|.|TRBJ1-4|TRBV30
TGTGCCTGGCGGCGAGGGTTAGCAACTAATGAAAAACTGTTTTTT
CAWRRGLATNEKLFF
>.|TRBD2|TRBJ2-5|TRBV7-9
TGTGCCAGCAGCGGGGGAGGACTAGTTAAAGAGACCCAGTACTTC
CASSGGGLVKETQYF
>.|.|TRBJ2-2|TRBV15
TGTGCCACCAGCCTGGGACGGTACACCGGGGAGCTGTTTTTT
CATSLGRYTGELFF
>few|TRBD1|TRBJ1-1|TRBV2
TGTGCCAGCAGTTACGACAGGGTATTGAACACTGAAGCTTTCTTT
CASSYDRVLNTEAFF
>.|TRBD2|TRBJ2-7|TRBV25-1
TGTGCCAGCAGTGAACCTAGCGGGTTCGTTCAGCAGTACTTC
CASSEPSGFVQQYF
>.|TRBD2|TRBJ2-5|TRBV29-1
TGCAGCGTTGAGGCTAGCGGGTATCAAGAGACCCAGTACTTC
CSVEASGYQETQYF
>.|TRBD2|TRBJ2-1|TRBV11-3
TGTGCCAGCAGCTCAGCAGGGACTAGCAATGAGCAGTTCTTC
CASSSAGTSNEQFF
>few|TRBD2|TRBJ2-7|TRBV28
TGTGCCAGCAGGTTCGGACAGCGGAGGACTAGCGGGAGAACCTACGAGCAGTACTTC
CASRFGQRRTSGRTYEQYF
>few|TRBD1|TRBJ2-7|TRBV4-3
TGCGCCAGCAGCCGAGACGGACAGGGAGACTACGAGCAGTACTTC
CASSRDGQGDYEQYF
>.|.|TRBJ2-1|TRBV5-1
TGCGCCAGCAGCTCCGGAGGCCCAAGCTCCTACAATGAGCAGTTCTTC
CASSSGGPSSYNEQFF
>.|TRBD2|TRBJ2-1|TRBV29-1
TGCAGCGTTGGGCTAGCGGGAGTCTCCTACAATGAGCAGTTCTTC
CSVGLAGVSYNEQFF
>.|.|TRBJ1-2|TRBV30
TGTGCCTGGACCCGCCCAGGGGCTGGCTATGGCTACACCTTC
CAWTRPGAGYGYTF
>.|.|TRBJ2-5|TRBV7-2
TGTGCCAGCAGCTTGCAGGGGACGGGAGAAGAGACCCAGTACTTC
CASSLQGTGEETQYF
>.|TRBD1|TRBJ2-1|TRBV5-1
TGCGCCAGCAGCTTGGCAACAGGGGAGAATGAGCAGTTCTTC
CASSLATGENEQFF
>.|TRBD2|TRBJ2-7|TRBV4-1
TGCGCCAGCAGCCAAGGACTAGCGGGGAGCTACGAGCAGTACTTC
CASSQGLAGSYEQYF
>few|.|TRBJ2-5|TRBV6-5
TGTGCCAGCAGTCGGGGCCGGGGATACGAGACCCAGTACTTC
CASSRGRGYETQYF
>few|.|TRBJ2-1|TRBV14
TGTGCCAGCAGCCGGGACTGGAGTTTTGATGAGCAGTTCTTC
CASSRDWSFDEQFF
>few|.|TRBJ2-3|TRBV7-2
TGTGCCAGCAGCTTACGGAACACAGATACGCAGTATTTT
CASSLRNTDTQYF
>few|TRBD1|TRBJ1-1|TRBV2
TGTGCCAGCAGTGGACAGGGGCCGGCGAACACTGAAGCTTTCTTT
CASSGQGPANTEAFF
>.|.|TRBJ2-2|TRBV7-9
TGTGCCAGCAGCCGCAGGGTTAACACCGGGGAGCTGTTTTTT
CASSRRVNTGELFF
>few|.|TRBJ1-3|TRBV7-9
TGTGCCAGCAGCTTCGGCCTCAAAAACACCATATATTTT
CASSFGLKNTIYF
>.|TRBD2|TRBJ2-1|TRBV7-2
TGTGCCAGCAGCTTCGGACTAGCGCAAATCGGCAATGAGCAGTTCTTC
CASSFGLAQIGNEQFF
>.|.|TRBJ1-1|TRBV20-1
TGCAGTGCTAGAGGAGACACTGAAGCTTTCTTT
CSARGDTEAFF
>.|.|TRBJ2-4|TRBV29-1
TGCAGCGGTGGTCTCCCAGGGTGGAACATTCAGTACTTC
CSGGLPGWNIQYF
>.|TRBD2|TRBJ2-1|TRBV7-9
TGTGCCAGCATCCCAGCGGGAGGATTTTACAATGAGCAGTTCTTC
CASIPAGGFYNEQFF
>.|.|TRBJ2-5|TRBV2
TGTGCCAGCACCCCTGAATGGGGACCGCAAGAGACCCAGTACTTC
CASTPEWGPQETQYF
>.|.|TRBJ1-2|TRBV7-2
TGTGCCAGCAGCTTAGGACAGAACTATGGCTACACCTTC
CASSLGQNYGYTF
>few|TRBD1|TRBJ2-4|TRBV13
TGTGCCAGCAGTCGGGACAGGGCGGCCAAAAACATTCAGTACTTC
CASSRDRAAKNIQYF
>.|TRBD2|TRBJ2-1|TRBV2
TGTGCCAGCAGTGAAGAAGCGGGACAGCAGTTCTTC
CASSEEAGQQFF
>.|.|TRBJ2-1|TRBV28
TGTGCCAGCAGTTTAACACGAGATGAGCAGTTCTTC
CASSLTRDEQFF
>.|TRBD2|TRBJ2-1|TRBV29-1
TGCAGCGTTGACTTGACTAGCGTTAGCTCCTACAATGAGCAGTTCTTC
CSVDLTSVSSYNEQFF
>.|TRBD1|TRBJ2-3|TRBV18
TGTGCCAGCTCACCGTCGGGACAGGGAGCAGATACGCAGTATTTT
CASSPSGQGADTQYF
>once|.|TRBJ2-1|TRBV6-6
TGTGCCAGCAGCCTGACAGACAATGAGCAGTTCTTC
CASSLTDNEQFF
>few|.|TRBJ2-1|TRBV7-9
TGTGCCAGCAGCGGGAGATGGGGATACAACAATGAGCAGTTCTTC
CASSGRWGYNNEQFF
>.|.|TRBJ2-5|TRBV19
TGTGCCAGTAGTATCGGGCTGTACCAAGAGACCCAGTACTTC
CASSIGLYQETQYF
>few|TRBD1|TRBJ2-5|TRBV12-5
TGTGCTAGTGGTCCAAAGACAGGGCTGGAGACCCAGTACTTC
CASGPKTGLETQYF
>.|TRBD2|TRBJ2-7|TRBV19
TGTGCCAGTAGTTGGGTAGCGGGATCGGGCTACGAGCAGTACTTC
CASSWVAGSGYEQYF
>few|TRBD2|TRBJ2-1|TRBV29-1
TGCAGCGTCGTCCCGGGACTAGATGAGCAGTTCTTC
CSVVPGLDEQFF
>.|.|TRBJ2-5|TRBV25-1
TGTGCCAGCAGTGAAAGGGCGAGGGCGTGGGGCCAAGAGACCCAGTACTTC
CASSERARAWGQETQYF
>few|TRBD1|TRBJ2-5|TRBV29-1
TGCAGCGTTGTCCCGACAGGGGGAGGGTGGGAGACCCAGTACTTC
CSVVPTGGGWETQYF
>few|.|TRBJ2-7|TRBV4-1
TGCGCCAGCAGCCAATCTCGCTACGAGCAGTACTTC
CASSQSRYEQYF
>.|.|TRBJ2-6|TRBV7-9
TGTGCCAGCAGCGTCAGGGGCGGCGGGGCCAACGTCCTGACTTTC
CASSVRGGGANVLTF
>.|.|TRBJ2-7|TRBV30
TGTGCCTTGACACAGGGCTACGAGCAGTACTTC
CALTQGYEQYF
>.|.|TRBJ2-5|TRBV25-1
TGTGCCAGCAGCCAATCCCAGGGGCAATCAGAGACCCAGTACTTC
CASSQSQGQSETQYF
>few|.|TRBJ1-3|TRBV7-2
TGTGCCAGCAGCTTAGCTGTTGGAAACTCTGGAAACACCATATATTTT
CASSLAVGNSGNTIYF
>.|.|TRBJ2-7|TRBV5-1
TGCGCCAGCAGCCCGGACAGAAACTCCTACGAGCAGTACTTC
CASSPDRNSYEQYF